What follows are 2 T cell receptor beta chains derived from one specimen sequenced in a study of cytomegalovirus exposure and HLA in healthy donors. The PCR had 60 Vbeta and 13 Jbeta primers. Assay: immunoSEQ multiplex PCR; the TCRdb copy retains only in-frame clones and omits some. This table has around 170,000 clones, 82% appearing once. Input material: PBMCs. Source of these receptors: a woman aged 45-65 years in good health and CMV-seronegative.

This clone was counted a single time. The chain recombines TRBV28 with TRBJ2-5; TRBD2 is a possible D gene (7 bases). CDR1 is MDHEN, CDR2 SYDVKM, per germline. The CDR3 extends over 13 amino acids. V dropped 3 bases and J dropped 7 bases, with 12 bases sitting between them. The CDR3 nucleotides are TGTGCCAGCAGTTTGGGGGGGGCTGTGACCCAGTACTTC. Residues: CASSLGGAVTQYF.

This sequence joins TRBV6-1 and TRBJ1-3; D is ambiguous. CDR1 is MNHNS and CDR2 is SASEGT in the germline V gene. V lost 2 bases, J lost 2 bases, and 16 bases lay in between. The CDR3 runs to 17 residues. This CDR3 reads CASSELVQKYTGNTIYF. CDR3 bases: TGTGCCAGCAGTGAACTTGTACAGAAATACACTGGAAACACCATATATTTT.